The 17 T cell receptor beta chains below were found in one sample sequenced in a study of cytomegalovirus exposure and HLA in healthy donors. The PCR employed 60 Vbeta primers together with 13 Jbeta primers. The table came from immunoSEQ multiplex PCR; TCRdb's copy has only in-frame clones and leaves some out. Of roughly 120,000 clones in the sample, 81% are singletons; the top ten hold about 3.9%. Sequencing used PBMCs. These receptors all stem from a woman in her twenties or thirties in good health and CMV-seronegative.

This chain uses TRBV6-5 with TRBJ2-7; a possible D gene is TRBD1 (5 bases). The CDR3 contains 12 residues. Germline CDR1 and CDR2: MNHEY and SVGAGI. Trimming removed 10 bases at V and 0 bases at J, with 10 bases between. The CDR3 spells CATRQGSYEQYF. As DNA, the CDR3 is TGTGCCACTCGCCAGGGCTCCTACGAGCAGTACTTC.

This chain connects TRBV19 to TRBJ2-5, with 8 bases that match TRBD1. CDR1 is LNHDA, CDR2 SQIVND, per germline (reference sequence). The junction had 5 bases not matched to a gene; V was cut back by 6 bases and J by 5 bases. This CDR3 is 13 amino acids long. The CDR3 coding sequence is TGTGCCAGTAGCACAGGGGGATCGGAGACCCAGTACTTC. Translated, it gives CASSTGGSETQYF.

The J gene is TRBJ2-3, the V gene TRBV10-1; D is unresolved. Germline values: CDR1 WNHNN, CDR2 SYGVQD (reference sequence). CDR3 length: 13 residues. Between the trimmed V and J ends, which lost 2 bases and 5 bases, there was a span of 8 bases. The CDR3 is CASSEAYGDTQYF. The CDR3 nucleotides read TGCGCCAGCAGTGAGGCCTACGGAGATACGCAGTATTTT.

Note on this clone: Within the sample, other DNA sequences also encode this same CDR3. The chain joins TRBV5-1 to TRBJ2-7; D might be TRBD2 (6 bases). CDR1 is SGHRS and CDR2 is YFSETQ in the germline V gene. This CDR3 comprises 14 residues. V lost 3 bases and J lost 6, with 16 bases in between. CDR3 DNA sequence: TGCGCCAGCAGCTCCCCGGAGGGAGCAGGCGAGCAGTACTTC. As protein: CASSSPEGAGEQYF.

J is TRBJ1-5 and V is TRBV7-3, with D unclear. The CDR3 spans 13 residues. Germline CDR1 is SGHTA and CDR2 is FQGTGA. V was trimmed by 5 bases and J by 4 bases, leaving 9 bases between them. The chain's CDR3 is CASSRGPNQPQHF. DNA of the CDR3: TGTGCCAGCAGCCGAGGGCCGAATCAGCCCCAGCATTTT.

The rearrangement joins TRBV9 to TRBJ2-3; 9 bases match TRBD2. Germline V gene lookup returns CDR1 SGDLS and CDR2 YYNGEE. This CDR3 comprises 15 residues. With V trimmed by 4 bases and J by 1 base, 4 bases remained unmatched. The CDR3 sequence is CASSLRLAGTDTQYF. The CDR3 DNA reads as TGTGCCAGCAGCCTCCGACTAGCGGGCACAGATACGCAGTATTTT.

The chain is built from TRBV13 and TRBJ1-2; 7 bases align to TRBD1. The V gene end was trimmed by 3 bases and the J gene end by 12 bases; junction bases not matched to a gene: 4. The CDR3 is 11 residues long. Looked up from germline, CDR1 is PRHDT and CDR2 is FYEKMQ (reference sequence). DNA for the CDR3: TGTGCCAGCAGCTTGGGACAGTGGAACACCTTC. Its protein product is CASSLGQWNTF.

This rearrangement joins TRBV2 to TRBJ2-7; possibly TRBD1 for D (8 bases). The CDR3 spans 16 residues. Per germline, CDR1 SNHLY and CDR2 FYNNEI. V dropped 6 bases and J dropped 5 bases, with 23 bases sitting between them. The CDR3 DNA reads as TGTGCCAGCAGCACCCCGTCTGACAGGGGAGGGGACGAGCAGTACTTC. This encodes CASSTPSDRGGDEQYF.

The chain is built from TRBV14 and TRBJ2-1, with TRBD2 matching over 7 bases. Looked up from germline, CDR1 is SGHDN and CDR2 is FVKESK. V gave up 6 bases and J gave up 0 bases; unmatched junction bases: 5. This CDR3 has 15 residues. CDR3 sequence: CASRSAGSSYNEQFF. DNA for the CDR3: TGTGCCAGCAGGTCAGCGGGGTCCTCCTACAATGAGCAGTTCTTC.

The chain employs TRBV10-3 and TRBJ2-7; 8 bases map to TRBD2. The V gene's germline CDR1 is ENHRY and CDR2 SYGVKD. CDR3 size: 17 residues. The ends lost 0 bases at V and 3 bases at J; junction bases unmatched: 10. CDR3 nucleotides: TGTGCCATCAGTGAGTCGAAACCGGGACTAGAGGGCTACGAGCAGTACTTC. Translated, it gives CAISESKPGLEGYEQYF.

The chain combines TRBV19 with TRBJ2-1; 14 positions agree with TRBD2. Germline loops: CDR1 LNHDA, CDR2 SQIVND (reference sequence). Trimming took 3 bases from V and 2 from J; bases not matched to a gene: 12. The CDR3 covers 20 residues. CDR3 in DNA: TGTGCCAGTAGTATTCCCCCGGGACTAGCGGGAGAGGGTGCCTACAATGAGCAGTTCTTC. Residues: CASSIPPGLAGEGAYNEQFF.

The chain carries TRBV13 and TRBJ2-7, with no clear D. The V gene's germline CDR1 is PRHDT and CDR2 FYEKMQ (reference sequence). V lost 0 bases and J lost 4, with 7 bases in between. The CDR3 contains 13 residues. The CDR3: CASSLGRSYEQYF. The CDR3 DNA follows: TGTGCCAGCAGCTTAGGTCGCAGTTACGAGCAGTACTTC.

The chain recombines TRBV5-1 with TRBJ1-1; D gene uncertain. Germline-derived CDR1 and CDR2 are SGHRS and YFSETQ. Trimming removed 0 bases at V and 2 bases at J, with 17 bases between. The CDR3 has 17 amino acids. This CDR3 reads CASSLGTFGQFNTEAFF. CDR3 DNA: TGCGCCAGCAGCTTGGGGACTTTCGGGCAGTTCAACACTGAAGCTTTCTTT.

This clone was observed a single time. The chain links TRBV2 to TRBJ2-7; D may be TRBD2 (5 bases). V was cut by 11 bases and J by 0 bases, with 20 bases left in between. Germline values: CDR1 SNHLY, CDR2 FYNNEI. The CDR3 contains 15 residues. The CDR3 coding sequence is TGTGCCCCCCCGGGATGGGGAGTCAGCTCCTACGAGCAGTACTTC. Amino acids: CAPPGWGVSSYEQYF.

The chain carries TRBV9 and TRBJ2-1, with TRBD2 matching 11 bases. V dropped 6 bases and J dropped 7; count of bases not matched to a gene: 9. CDR1 and CDR2 from the germline V gene are SGDLS and YYNGEE. The CDR3 runs to 15 residues. CDR3 sequence reads: CASTTGSSGRNEQFF. As DNA, the CDR3 is TGTGCCAGCACCACCGGGTCTAGCGGGAGGAATGAGCAGTTCTTC.

V gene TRBV6-6 combines with J gene TRBJ1-1, with D unclear. This CDR3 is built from 8 residues. In germline, CDR1 is MNHNY, CDR2 SVGAGI (reference sequence). As DNA, the CDR3 is TGTGGTACCGGTGAAGCTTTCTTT. This encodes CGTGEAFF.

The genes are TRBV6-4 and TRBJ2-1; 9 nucleotides line up with TRBD2. CDR1 and CDR2 (germline): MRHNA, SNTAGT. J was trimmed by 6 bases and V by 7 bases; bases with no gene match: 4. The CDR3 contains 13 residues. As DNA, the CDR3 is TGTGCCAGCACGGCTAGCGGGACCAATGAGCAGTTCTTC. Protein sequence: CASTASGTNEQFF.